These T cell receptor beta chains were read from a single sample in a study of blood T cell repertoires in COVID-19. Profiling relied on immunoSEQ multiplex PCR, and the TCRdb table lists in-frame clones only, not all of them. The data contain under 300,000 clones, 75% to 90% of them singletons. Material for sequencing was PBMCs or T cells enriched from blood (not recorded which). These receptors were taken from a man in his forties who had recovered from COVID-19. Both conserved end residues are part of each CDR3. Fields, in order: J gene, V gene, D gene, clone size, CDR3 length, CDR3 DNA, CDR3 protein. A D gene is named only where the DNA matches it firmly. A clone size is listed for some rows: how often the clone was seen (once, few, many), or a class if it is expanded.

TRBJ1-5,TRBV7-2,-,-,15,TGTGCCAGCAGCCTAAGACACCCTAGCAATCAGCCCCAGCATTTT,CASSLRHPSNQPQHF
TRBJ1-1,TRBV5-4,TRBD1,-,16,TGTGCCAGCAGCCCCTACAGGGGGAGGATGGACACTGAAGCTTTCTTT,CASSPYRGRMDTEAFF
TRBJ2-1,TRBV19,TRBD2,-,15,TGTGCCAGTAGCCCGCTCTGGCGGGAGCGGTATGAGCAGTTCTTC,CASSPLWRERYEQFF
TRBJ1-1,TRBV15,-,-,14,TGTGCCACCAGCCACCGGGGGAGGAACACTGAAGCTTTCTTT,CATSHRGRNTEAFF
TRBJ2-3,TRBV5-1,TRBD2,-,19,TGCGCCAGCAGCTTGTTACCGGGACTAGCGGGGGGGCGGGCAGATACGCAGTATTTT,CASSLLPGLAGGRADTQYF
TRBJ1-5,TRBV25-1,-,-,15,TGTGCCAGCAGTGAATTATGGGCAGGGGATCAGCCCCAGCATTTT,CASSELWAGDQPQHF
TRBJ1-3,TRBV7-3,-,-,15,TGTGCCAGCAGCTTAATAGGGGCATCTGGAAACACCATATATTTT,CASSLIGASGNTIYF
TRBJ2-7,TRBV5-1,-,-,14,TGCGCCAGCAGCTGGAGTAGTCGGACCTACGAGCAGTACTTC,CASSWSSRTYEQYF
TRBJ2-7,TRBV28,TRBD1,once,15,TGTGCCAGCAGTCCCACCGGGACAGGATTACGCGAGCAGTACTTC,CASSPTGTGLREQYF
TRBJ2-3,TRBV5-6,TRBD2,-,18,TGTGCCAGCAGCTACCGACTAGCGGGAGACCTACAGGGAGATACGCAGTATTTT,CASSYRLAGDLQGDTQYF
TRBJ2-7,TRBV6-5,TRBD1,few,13,TGTGCCAGCAGACACCAGGGGGCTAGCGAGCAGTACTTC,CASRHQGASEQYF
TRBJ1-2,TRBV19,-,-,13,TGTGCCAGTAGTATAAACAGGGTGAATGGCTACACCTTC,CASSINRVNGYTF
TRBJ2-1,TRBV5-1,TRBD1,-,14,TGCGCCAGCAAGGTACAGGGGAGCTACAATGAGCAGTTCTTC,CASKVQGSYNEQFF
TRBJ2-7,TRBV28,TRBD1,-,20,TGTGCCAGCAGTTTCCCCCGGCGTAAGGGACAGCCCAATGACTACTACGAGCAGTACTTC,CASSFPRRKGQPNDYYEQYF
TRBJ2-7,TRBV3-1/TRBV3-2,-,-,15,TGTGCCAGCAGTCCTCTTAGGGGAGGAGTCTACGAGCAGTACTTC,CASSPLRGGVYEQYF
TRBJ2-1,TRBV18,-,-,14,TGTGCCAGCTCATTGGCCGAAGCGGTCAATGAGCAGTTCTTC,CASSLAEAVNEQFF
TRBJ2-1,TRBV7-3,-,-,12,TGTGCCAGCAGCACTACAGGGTATGAGCAGTTCTTC,CASSTTGYEQFF
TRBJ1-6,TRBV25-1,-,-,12,TGTGCCAGCAGTGTTAGTAATTCACCCCTCCACTTT,CASSVSNSPLHF
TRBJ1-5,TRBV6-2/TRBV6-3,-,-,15,TGTGCCAGCAGTTACGAGACAGATAGCAATCAGCCCCAGCATTTT,CASSYETDSNQPQHF
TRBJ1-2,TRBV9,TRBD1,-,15,TGTGCCAGCAGCCCTGGACAGGGGGTGGGCTATGGCTACACCTTC,CASSPGQGVGYGYTF
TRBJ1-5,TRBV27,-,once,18,TGTGCCAGCAGTCCCTCTCTGTGGGGGGTTGGGAGCAATCAGCCCCAGCATTTT,CASSPSLWGVGSNQPQHF
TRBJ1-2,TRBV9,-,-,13,TGTGCCAGCAGCGTAGTACAAGGAGAGGGCTACACCTTC,CASSVVQGEGYTF
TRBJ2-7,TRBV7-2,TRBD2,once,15,TGTGCCAGCAGCCGCAGCGGGGGAACATCCTACGAGCAGTACTTC,CASSRSGGTSYEQYF
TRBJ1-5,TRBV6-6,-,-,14,TGTGCCAGCAGTTATTTGGGGAGCGATCAGCCCCAGCATTTT,CASSYLGSDQPQHF
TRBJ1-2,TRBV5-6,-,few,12,TGTGCCAGCAGCTTTCGGGGATATGGCTACACCTTC,CASSFRGYGYTF
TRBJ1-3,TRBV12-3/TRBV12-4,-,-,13,TGTGCCAGCAGGAGGGTTTCTGGAAACACCATATATTTT,CASRRVSGNTIYF
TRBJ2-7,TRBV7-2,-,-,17,TGTGCCAGCAGCTTAGTTGGGGGAGGTTCGTTCCGTTACGAGCAGTACTTC,CASSLVGGGSFRYEQYF
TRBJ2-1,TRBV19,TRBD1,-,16,TGTGCCAGTAGCGCTAAACGGACAGGGGGGTTTTATGAGCAGTTCTTC,CASSAKRTGGFYEQFF
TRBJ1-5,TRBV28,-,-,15,TGTGCCAGCAGTCTTCTGCAGGGCGCTAATCAGCCCCAGCATTTT,CASSLLQGANQPQHF
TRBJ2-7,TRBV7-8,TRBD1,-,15,TGTGCCAGCAGCGTAACCGGGACAGGGCCTTACGAGCAGTACTTC,CASSVTGTGPYEQYF
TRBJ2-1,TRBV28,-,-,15,TGTGCCAGCAGTCCAGGAGGGCCTTCCTACAATGAGCAGTTCTTC,CASSPGGPSYNEQFF
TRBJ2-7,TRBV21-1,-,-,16,TGTGCCAGCAGCAAGGCAAGTAGCGGGAGGGCCGATGAGCAGTACTTC,CASSKASSGRADEQYF
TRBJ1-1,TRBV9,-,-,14,TGTGCCAGCAGCGCCCGGGTGAAGAACACTGAAGCTTTCTTT,CASSARVKNTEAFF
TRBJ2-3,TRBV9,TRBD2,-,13,TGTGCCAGCAACAGCGGGGGGGCTTATACGCAGTATTTT,CASNSGGAYTQYF
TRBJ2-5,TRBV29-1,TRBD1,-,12,TGCAGCGTCGGGACAGGGAAAGAGACCCAGTACTTC,CSVGTGKETQYF
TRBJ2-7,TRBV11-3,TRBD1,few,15,TGTGCCAGCAGCTTATTTTCGACAGGGAGCTACGAGCAGTACTTC,CASSLFSTGSYEQYF
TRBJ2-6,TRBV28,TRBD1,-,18,TGTGCCAGCAGCCTCAGGACAGGGGAGTCGGTCGGGGCCAACGTCCTGACTTTC,CASSLRTGESVGANVLTF
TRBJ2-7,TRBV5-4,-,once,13,TGTGCCAGCAACCAAGCCGGGAGAGAGGAGCAGTACTTC,CASNQAGREEQYF
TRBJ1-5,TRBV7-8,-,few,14,TGTGCCAGCAGCTATCTACAGGGCAATCAGCCCCAGCATTTT,CASSYLQGNQPQHF